The clone carrying this T cell receptor beta chain has only a few counts. The data originate from a study of T-cell reconstitution after alpha-beta-depleted transplantation in children. The CDR3 is made up of 16 amino acids. Germline V gene data show CDR1 as SGHVS and CDR2 as FNYEAQ. V gave up 1 base and J gave up 2 bases, with 13 bases separating them. A TCRbeta library incorporating unique molecular identifiers was prepared. TCRdb re-called the PCR reads through MiXCR, storing one row per CDR3 protein. The table lists approximately 510,000 distinct CDR3 sequences, approximately 16% of them singletons.

The source is a human donor who donated a stem cell graft to a child with acute lymphoblastic leukemia. The rearrangement links TRBV7-6 to TRBJ2-3; D is unresolved. Sequenced material: PBMCs from the stem cell graft donor, taken from the stem cell graft. This CDR3 is CASSLGGGLSTDTQYF. CDR3 DNA sequence: TGTGCCAGCAGCTTAGGTGGCGGCCTCTCCACAGATACGCAGTATTTT.